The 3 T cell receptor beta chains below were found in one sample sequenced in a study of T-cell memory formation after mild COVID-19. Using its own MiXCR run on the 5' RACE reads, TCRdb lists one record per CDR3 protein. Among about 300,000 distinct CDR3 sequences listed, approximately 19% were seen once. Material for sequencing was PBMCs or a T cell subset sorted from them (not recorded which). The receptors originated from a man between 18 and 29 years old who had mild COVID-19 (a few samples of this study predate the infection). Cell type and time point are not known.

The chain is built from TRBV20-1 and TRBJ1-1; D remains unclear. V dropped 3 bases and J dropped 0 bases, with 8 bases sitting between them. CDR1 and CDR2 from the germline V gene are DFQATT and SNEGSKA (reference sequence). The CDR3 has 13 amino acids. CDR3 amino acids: CSASGSLNTEAFF. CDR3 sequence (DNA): TGCAGTGCTAGTGGGAGTTTGAACACTGAAGCTTTCTTT.

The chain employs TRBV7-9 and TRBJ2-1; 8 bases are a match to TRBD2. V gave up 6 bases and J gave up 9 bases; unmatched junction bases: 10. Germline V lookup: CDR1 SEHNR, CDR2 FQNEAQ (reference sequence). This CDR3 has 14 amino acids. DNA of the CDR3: TGTGCCAGCAGGGGGGAGCGGGGGTCTGGTGAGCAGTTCTTC. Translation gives CASRGERGSGEQFF.

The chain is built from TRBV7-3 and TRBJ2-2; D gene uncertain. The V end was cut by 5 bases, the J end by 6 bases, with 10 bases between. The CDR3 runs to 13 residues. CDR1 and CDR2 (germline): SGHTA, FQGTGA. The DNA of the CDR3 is TGTGCCAGCAGCCTCTCTTTTTCCGGGGAGCTGTTTTTT. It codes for CASSLSFSGELFF.